The 25 T cell receptor beta chains presented below share a single source sample, sequenced in a study of PD-1 blockade in classical Hodgkin lymphoma. Data came from immunoSEQ multiplex PCR; TCRdb stores just in-frame clones and leaves some out. The top ten hold under 2% of the sample, which has roughly 94,000 clones, 93% seen once. Time point reported: cycle 4 day 1 (C4D1), after more than five weeks of nivolumab. Relapse after autologous stem cell transplantation occurred in every patient, and brentuximab vedotin exposure varied. The sequences come from peripheral blood mononuclear cells (PBMCs), collected before the fourth cycle of nivolumab. These receptors originate from a human donor with classical Hodgkin lymphoma.

The CDR3 sequence: CASSKCRSGTEPYEQYF. The CDR3 nucleotides read TGTGCCAGCAGCAAATGCAGATCGGGGACGGAACCTTACGAGCAGTACTTC. This chain uses TRBV21-1 with TRBJ2-7. TRBV21-1 is described as a pseudogene. This CDR3 spans 17 amino acids.

The V and J genes are TRBV28 and TRBJ2-7; 9 nucleotides line up with TRBD2. This CDR3 is 15 amino acids long. Germline CDR1 is MDHEN and CDR2 is SYDVKM. Germline trimming cut 3 bases from V and 3 bases from J; bases unmatched to any gene: 6. CDR3 in amino acids: CASSFPGLAIYEQYF. The CDR3 coding sequence is TGTGCCAGCAGTTTCCCGGGACTAGCCATCTACGAGCAGTACTTC.

V gene TRBV27 combines with J gene TRBJ2-7, with 12 bases fitting TRBD1. The germline V gene encodes CDR1 MNHEY and CDR2 SMNVEV (reference sequence). This CDR3 has 18 amino acids. V lost 5 bases, J lost 0 bases, and 11 bases stayed unmatched. CDR3 nucleotide sequence: TGTGCCAGCAGTACCGGGACAGGGGGCGCTTGGGCCTCCTACGAGCAGTACTTC. It translates to CASSTGTGGAWASYEQYF.

The DNA of the CDR3 is TGTGCCTGGAGCGGCGGGGGGACTAGCGGGAGGTCCTATAATTCCTACGAGCAGTACTTC. This translates into CAWSGGGTSGRSYNSYEQYF. The J gene is TRBJ2-7, the V gene TRBV30; 15 positions match TRBD2. Germline V CDR1 and CDR2: GTSNPN, SVGIG (reference sequence). The V gene end was trimmed by 3 bases and the J gene end by 1 base; junction bases not matched to a gene: 16. The length of the CDR3 is 20 residues.

The rearrangement joins TRBV4-1 to TRBJ2-1; D may be TRBD1 (6 bases). Trimming removed 0 bases from V and 4 bases from J, with 10 bases in between. Per germline, CDR1 MGHRA and CDR2 YSYEKL. This CDR3 comprises 15 residues. Written as DNA, the CDR3 is TGCGCCAGCAGCCAAGATACAGGGCCGTACAATGAGCAGTTCTTC. Protein product: CASSQDTGPYNEQFF.

CDR3 residues: CASSPQTGAGVHEQYF. The CDR3 DNA sequence: TGTGCCAGCAGCCCCCAGACAGGAGCGGGAGTCCACGAGCAGTACTTC. The chain joins TRBV9 to TRBJ2-7; the match to TRBD2 covers 8 bases. Trimming at V came to 4 bases and at J to 5 bases, leaving 14 bases not matched to a gene. The CDR3 has 16 residues. CDR1 and CDR2 from the germline V gene are SGDLS and YYNGEE.

The chain joins TRBV2 to TRBJ2-7; no reliable D call. This CDR3 region has 16 residues. The V end lost 2 bases, the J end lost 1 base, and 15 bases lay between the germline ends. Germline values: CDR1 SNHLY, CDR2 FYNNEI. DNA for the CDR3: TGTGCCAGCAGTGAAAGTGAGCCGCTTATTTCCTACGAGCAGTACTTC. It codes for CASSESEPLISYEQYF.

This clone has a single count. CDR3: CASNLASFDNEQFF. The CDR3 DNA sequence: TGTGCCAGTAACCTAGCGTCCTTTGACAATGAGCAGTTCTTC. This rearrangement joins TRBV19 to TRBJ2-1; possibly TRBD2 for D (6 bases). The CDR3 runs 14 residues. Germline loops: CDR1 LNHDA, CDR2 SQIVND (reference sequence). V shed 7 bases and J shed 5 bases, with 15 bases lying between them.

This sequence joins TRBV11-1 and TRBJ2-3; 8 bases fit TRBD2. From germline, CDR1 is SGHAT and CDR2 FQDESV (reference sequence). The trim removed 4 bases at V and 0 bases at J, leaving 9 bases unmatched. The CDR3 has 17 amino acids. CDR3 sequence reads: CASSYKVLAGSTDTQYF. The CDR3 DNA sequence: TGTGCCAGCAGCTACAAGGTTTTAGCGGGGAGCACAGATACGCAGTATTTT.

Regarding this clone: Its ends do not fully match the called genes, so a read error is possible. V usage is TRBV6-1 and J usage is TRBJ2-1, with 8 positions matching TRBD1. Germline values: CDR1 MNHNS, CDR2 SASEGT. CDR3 length: 13 residues. CDR3 amino acids: CACAGQDYNERFF. CDR3 coding DNA: TGTGCCTGCGCGGGACAGGACTACAATGAGCGGTTCTTC.

The chain has TRBV18 and TRBJ2-1, with 8 bases that match TRBD2. The CDR3 has 17 amino acids. With V trimmed by 6 bases and J by 9 bases, 19 bases remained unmatched. CDR1 KGHSH and CDR2 LQKENI come from the germline V gene. CDR3 region: CASSRRGAGGGGSEQFF. DNA for the CDR3: TGTGCCAGCTCCCGCCGGGGTGCGGGAGGCGGTGGCAGTGAGCAGTTCTTC.

The chain is built from TRBV27 and TRBJ2-7, with D tentatively TRBD2 (5 bases). The germline V gene has CDR1 MNHEY and CDR2 SMNVEV (reference sequence). The CDR3 covers 14 residues. Trimming stripped 7 bases from V and 1 base from J, with 14 bases between. CDR3 DNA sequence: TGTGCCAGCACTTCGGACGGACTTTCCTACGAGCAGTACTTC. Amino acid sequence: CASTSDGLSYEQYF.

This chain uses TRBV4-1 with TRBJ1-5; D possibly corresponds to TRBD1 (5 bases). Per the germline V gene, CDR1 is MGHRA and CDR2 is YSYEKL. This CDR3 comprises 15 residues. V gave up 5 bases and J gave up 2 bases, with 13 bases separating them. The CDR3 here is CASSIQGGGNQPQHF. CDR3 DNA: TGCGCCAGCAGCATTCAGGGAGGGGGCAATCAGCCCCAGCATTTT.

This sequence joins TRBV11-3 and TRBJ1-1; D is unclear. Trimming cost V 0 bases and J 5 bases, with 10 bases left between them. The CDR3 is 14 residues long. Germline CDR1 reads SGHNT; CDR2 reads YENEEA. The CDR3 region is CASSLEGGTTEAFF. The CDR3 DNA is TGTGCCAGCAGCTTAGAGGGCGGTACAACTGAAGCTTTCTTT. Together with reference TRBV11-3 and TRBJ1-1, the CDR3 gives the full variable domain: EAGVVQSPRYKIIEKKQPVAFWCNPISGHNTLYWYLQNLGQGPELLIRYENEEAVDDSQLPKDRFSAERLKGVDSTLKIQPAELGDSAVYLCASSLEGGTTEAFFGQGTRLTVV.

This clone was seen just once. This chain connects TRBV5-1 to TRBJ2-5; a possible D gene is TRBD1 (5 bases). The end of the DNA fits TRBJ2-7 better, so the J call may be wrong. The CDR3 is made up of 12 amino acids. Germline V gene lookup returns CDR1 SGHRS and CDR2 YFSETQ. This chain's CDR3 is CASSSDSYEQYF. For the CDR3, the DNA is TGCGCCAGCAGTTCCGACAGCTACGAGCAGTACTTC.

The rearrangement uses TRBV6-4 and TRBJ2-3; no clear D. CDR3 length: 12 amino acids. Germline CDR1 and CDR2: MRHNA and SNTAGT. The V end lost 0 bases, the J end lost 6 bases, and 4 bases lay between the germline ends. For the CDR3, the DNA is TGTGCCAGCAGTGACTCAACGGATACGCAGTATTTT. Translating it yields CASSDSTDTQYF.

This sequence joins TRBV28 and TRBJ1-1; D call uncertain. CDR3 size: 17 residues. Deletions cut 7 bases from V and 5 bases from J, with 26 bases between. Germline V gene data show CDR1 as MDHEN and CDR2 as SYDVKM. The CDR3 DNA sequence: TGTGCCAGCATGAGCCAGCCGGTGAGGCGAAGAAGGACTGAAGCTTTCTTT. This encodes CASMSQPVRRRRTEAFF. Full variable domain (remainder filled in from reference TRBV28 and TRBJ1-1): DVKVTQSSRYLVKRTGEKVFLECVQDMDHENMFWYRQDPGLGLRLIYFSYDVKMKEKGDIPEGYSVSREKKERFSLILESASTNQTSMYLCASMSQPVRRRRTEAFFGQGTRLTVV.

The CDR3 coding sequence is TGCAGCGTTAAAATCCGGCCTAATGAAAAACTGTTTTTT. The encoded protein is CSVKIRPNEKLFF. The rearrangement links TRBV29-1 to TRBJ1-4; no firm D call. This CDR3 spans 13 amino acids. Germline-derived CDR1 and CDR2 are SQVTM and ANQGSEA. V lost 5 bases to trimming and J lost 3 bases, with 10 bases between them.

This clone is a singleton in its sample. The chain uses TRBV5-6 and TRBJ2-3, with D tentatively TRBD1 (5 bases). CDR3 size: 14 residues. The V end lost 2 bases, the J end lost 0 bases, and 7 bases lay between the germline ends. In germline, CDR1 is SGHDT, CDR2 YYEEEE. CDR3 residues: CASSFGHSTDTQYF. The CDR3 region has the DNA TGTGCCAGCAGCTTCGGACATAGCACAGATACGCAGTATTTT.

The chain combines TRBV6-1 with TRBJ2-3; either TRBD1 or TRBD2 may fit D (5 bases each). The V end was cut by 5 bases, the J end by 2 bases, with 11 bases between. CDR1 is MNHNS and CDR2 is SASEGT in the germline V gene. The CDR3 contains 14 residues. The CDR3 coding sequence is TGTGCCAGCAGTAGGGGACCCACCACAGATACGCAGTATTTT. Protein product: CASSRGPTTDTQYF.

Details on this clone: The identical CDR3 is also encoded by other nucleotide sequences in the sample. V gene TRBV4-2 combines with J gene TRBJ2-7; D is unresolved. CDR1 is LGHNA, CDR2 YNFKEQ, per germline. This CDR3 spans 14 amino acids. Deletions cut 1 base from V and 1 base from J, with 8 bases between. The CDR3 nucleotides are TGTGCCAGCAGCCAAGGCCCCGGTTCCTACGAGCAGTACTTC. Protein: CASSQGPGSYEQYF.

This chain joins TRBV19 and TRBJ2-5; D tentatively fits TRBD1 or TRBD2 (5 bases each). The germline V and J ends were trimmed by 3 bases and 0 bases, with 11 bases remaining between them. The CDR3 is 15 residues long. Germline CDR1 reads LNHDA; CDR2 reads SQIVND (reference sequence). The DNA for the CDR3 is TGTGCCAGTAGTATGTTGGGGGAGAACCAAGAGACCCAGTACTTC. Amino acid sequence: CASSMLGENQETQYF.

The chain combines TRBV30 with TRBJ1-5; D is possibly TRBD1 (6 bases). V gave up 0 bases and J gave up 3 bases, with 18 bases separating them. The germline V gene encodes CDR1 GTSNPN and CDR2 SVGIG (reference sequence). The CDR3 is 17 amino acids. CDR3 sequence (DNA): TGTGCCTGGAGTGTACCTGCAGGGGAGGTTCACAATCAGCCCCAGCATTTT. Protein: CAWSVPAGEVHNQPQHF.

This sequence joins TRBV9 and TRBJ2-5; possibly TRBD2 for D (6 bases). This CDR3 region has 15 residues. Germline loops: CDR1 SGDLS, CDR2 YYNGEE. Trimming pared 0 bases from V and 1 base from J, leaving 10 bases between. The CDR3 sequence: CASSVGGAPQETQYF. CDR3 coding DNA: TGTGCCAGCAGCGTAGGCGGGGCCCCCCAAGAGACCCAGTACTTC.

This rearrangement joins TRBV5-4 to TRBJ1-1, with 11 bases aligning to TRBD1. After removal of 1 base from V and 5 bases from J, the junction contained 7 bases not matched to a gene. CDR1 is SGHNT, CDR2 YYREEE, per germline (reference sequence). This CDR3 comprises 16 residues. CDR3 sequence: CASSLSGQGAGTEAFF. The CDR3 DNA follows: TGTGCCAGCAGCTTGAGTGGACAGGGGGCAGGAACTGAAGCTTTCTTT. The full variable domain, in which reference TRBV5-4 and TRBJ1-1 provide the parts outside the CDR3, is ETGVTQSPTHLIKTRGQQVTLRCSSQSGHNTVSWYQQALGQGPQFIFQYYREEENGRGNFPPRFSGLQFPNYSSELNVNALELDDSALYLCASSLSGQGAGTEAFFGQGTRLTVV.